The next 15 T cell receptor beta chains were all read from a single sample in a study of cytomegalovirus exposure and HLA in healthy donors. PCR primers comprised 60 Vbeta and 13 Jbeta primers. Some clones are missing from TCRdb's copy, which holds only in-frame ones; the method was immunoSEQ multiplex PCR. The profile shows more than 100,000 clones, approximately 75% of them singletons. Sequencing used PBMCs. The source of these receptors is a male donor in good health and CMV-seronegative.

This CDR3 reads CASSLKGGGEKLFF. The CDR3 nucleotides are TGTGCCAGCAGCTTAAAAGGGGGCGGTGAAAAACTGTTTTTT. The chain combines TRBV7-9 with TRBJ1-4, with 7 bases aligning to TRBD1. The CDR3 contains 14 residues. V was pared by 2 bases and J by 7 bases, with 4 bases of the junction left unmatched. Germline assignment: CDR1 SEHNR and CDR2 FQNEAQ (reference sequence). Using reference TRBV7-9 and TRBJ1-4 for the parts outside the CDR3, the full variable domain is DTGVSQNPRHKITKRGQNVTFRCDPISEHNRLYWYRQTLGQGPEFLTYFQNEAQLEKSRLLSDRFSAERPKGSFSTLEIQRTEQGDSAMYLCASSLKGGGEKLFFGSGTQLSVL.

This clone has only a few counts. The rearrangement uses TRBV2 and TRBJ1-1, with D possibly TRBD1 on 5 matching bases. The CDR3 is made up of 13 amino acids. V shed 1 base and J shed 4 bases, with 7 bases lying between them. The germline V gene encodes CDR1 SNHLY and CDR2 FYNNEI. Here the CDR3 DNA reads TGTGCCAGCAGTGAAGGGGGCCGCACTGAAGCTTTCTTT. It encodes CASSEGGRTEAFF.

For the CDR3, the DNA is TGTGCCAGCAGTGAAGCGCGGTTCCCGTTGAATGAAAAACTGTTTTTT. Translated, it gives CASSEARFPLNEKLFF. V is TRBV6-1 and J is TRBJ1-4; D remains ambiguous. The CDR3 has 16 amino acids. The germline CDR1 and CDR2 sequences are MNHNS and SASEGT. Deletions cut 0 bases from V and 5 bases from J, with 13 bases between.

The V and J genes are TRBV20-1 and TRBJ1-5; a possible D gene is TRBD1 (5 bases). The V and J ends lost 5 bases and 9 bases respectively, with 11 bases between them. Germline CDR1 reads DFQATT; CDR2 reads SNEGSKA (reference sequence). The CDR3 covers 11 residues. In nucleotides, the CDR3 is TGCAGTGCTGGTTCAGGGCTGCCCCAGCATTTT. Its protein product is CSAGSGLPQHF.

V gene TRBV28 combines with J gene TRBJ1-1; no definite D call. The V gene lost 4 bases and the J gene lost 5 bases, with 8 bases spanning the gap. Germline CDR1 MDHEN, CDR2 SYDVKM. The CDR3 is made up of 12 amino acids. The chain's CDR3 is CASSSSGTEAFF. DNA for the CDR3: TGTGCCAGCAGTTCGTCGGGTACTGAAGCTTTCTTT.

The J gene is TRBJ2-1, the V gene TRBV28; TRBD2 matches 11 bases. V lost 1 base, J lost 6 bases, and 5 bases stayed unmatched. Germline assignment: CDR1 MDHEN and CDR2 SYDVKM. The CDR3 has 16 residues. CDR3 loop: CASSLYLAGGPNEQFF. DNA for the CDR3: TGTGCCAGCAGTTTATATTTAGCGGGGGGGCCCAATGAGCAGTTCTTC.

The chain has TRBV30 and TRBJ1-1; 10 bases are a match to TRBD1. CDR1 is GTSNPN and CDR2 is SVGIG in the germline V gene (reference sequence). The ends lost 0 bases at V and 5 bases at J; junction bases unmatched: 6. The CDR3 covers 15 residues. The CDR3 protein is CAWSVGGQGSTEAFF. In DNA, the CDR3 is TGTGCCTGGAGTGTAGGGGGACAGGGGAGTACTGAAGCTTTCTTT.

This sequence joins TRBV2 and TRBJ2-3; 9 bases agree with TRBD2. This CDR3 has 15 amino acids. V gave up 8 bases and J gave up 2 bases; unmatched junction bases: 8. Germline loops: CDR1 SNHLY, CDR2 FYNNEI. CDR3: CASGARGGATDTQYF. As DNA, the CDR3 is TGTGCCAGCGGGGCTCGCGGGGGGGCCACAGATACGCAGTATTTT.

This clone was counted a single time. V gene TRBV9 combines with J gene TRBJ2-5; 11 bases fit TRBD2. With V trimmed by 3 bases and J by 2 bases, 6 bases remained unmatched. The CDR3 has 16 amino acids. In germline, CDR1 is SGDLS, CDR2 YYNGEE. This chain's CDR3 is CASSAGTSGVQETQYF. CDR3 coding DNA: TGTGCCAGCAGCGCTGGGACTAGCGGAGTGCAAGAGACCCAGTACTTC. The entire variable domain, with the rest obtained from reference TRBV9 and TRBJ2-5, is as follows: DSGVTQTPKHLITATGQRVTLRCSPRSGDLSVYWYQQSLDQGLQFLIQYYNGEERAKGNILERFSAQQFPDLHSELNLSSLELGDSALYFCASSAGTSGVQETQYFGPGTRLLVL.

The V and J genes are TRBV2 and TRBJ1-6, with TRBD1 identical over 9 bases. Germline values: CDR1 SNHLY, CDR2 FYNNEI. Trimming at V came to 5 bases and at J to 10 bases, leaving 12 bases not matched to a gene. There are 16 residues in the CDR3. In DNA, the CDR3 is TGTGCCAGCAGTCAATTTAGACAGGGGGAGAAGTCACCCCTCCACTTT. Amino acids: CASSQFRQGEKSPLHF. Full variable domain (rest looked up from reference TRBV2 and TRBJ1-6): EPEVTQTPSHQVTQMGQEVILRCVPISNHLYFYWYRQILGQKVEFLVSFYNNEISEKSEIFDDQFSVERPDGSNFTLKIRSTKLEDSAMYFCASSQFRQGEKSPLHFGNGTRLTVT.

J is TRBJ2-3 and V is TRBV2, with D possibly TRBD2 on 6 matching bases. Germline-derived CDR1 and CDR2 are SNHLY and FYNNEI. CDR3 length: 15 residues. V gave up 4 bases and J gave up 5 bases, with 16 bases separating them. The CDR3 loop is CASSVSDLGGDTQYF. CDR3 sequence (DNA): TGTGCCAGCAGTGTATCGGACCTCGGGGGAGATACGCAGTATTTT.

The rearrangement uses TRBV10-3 and TRBJ2-2, with 9 bases identical to TRBD2. This CDR3 is 15 amino acids long. Germline CDR1 ENHRY, CDR2 SYGVKD. Trimming took 8 bases from V and 5 from J; bases not matched to a gene: 9. Here the CDR3 DNA reads TGTGCCATCTTAAATAGCGGGGGACTTACCGGGGAGCTGTTTTTT. It encodes CAILNSGGLTGELFF.

The chain combines TRBV19 with TRBJ1-2; a possible D gene is TRBD1 (5 bases). V lost 6 bases, J lost 3 bases, and 17 bases lay in between. CDR1 and CDR2 (germline): LNHDA, SQIVND (reference sequence). CDR3 size: 15 residues. The CDR3 coding sequence is TGTGCCAGTAGAGGGGCAGTACTCTCTGACTATGGCTACACCTTC. Translated: CASRGAVLSDYGYTF.

V is TRBV5-5 and J is TRBJ2-5, with 8 bases that match TRBD1. This CDR3 is 14 amino acids long. The germline V gene encodes CDR1 SGHKS and CDR2 YYEKEE (reference sequence). After removal of 0 bases from V and 10 bases from J, the junction contained 8 bases not matched to a gene. CDR3 sequence reads: CASSLGTGRSDQYF. The CDR3 nucleotides read TGTGCCAGCAGCTTGGGGACAGGGCGAAGCGACCAGTACTTC.

V usage is TRBV7-6 and J usage is TRBJ1-6, with D possibly TRBD1 on 6 matching bases. Per germline, CDR1 SGHVS and CDR2 FNYEAQ. Trimming removed 2 bases at V and 5 bases at J, with 10 bases between. The CDR3 consists of 15 residues. This CDR3 reads CASSLSGANNSPLHF. CDR3 DNA: TGTGCCAGCAGCTTATCAGGGGCGAATAATTCACCCCTCCACTTT.